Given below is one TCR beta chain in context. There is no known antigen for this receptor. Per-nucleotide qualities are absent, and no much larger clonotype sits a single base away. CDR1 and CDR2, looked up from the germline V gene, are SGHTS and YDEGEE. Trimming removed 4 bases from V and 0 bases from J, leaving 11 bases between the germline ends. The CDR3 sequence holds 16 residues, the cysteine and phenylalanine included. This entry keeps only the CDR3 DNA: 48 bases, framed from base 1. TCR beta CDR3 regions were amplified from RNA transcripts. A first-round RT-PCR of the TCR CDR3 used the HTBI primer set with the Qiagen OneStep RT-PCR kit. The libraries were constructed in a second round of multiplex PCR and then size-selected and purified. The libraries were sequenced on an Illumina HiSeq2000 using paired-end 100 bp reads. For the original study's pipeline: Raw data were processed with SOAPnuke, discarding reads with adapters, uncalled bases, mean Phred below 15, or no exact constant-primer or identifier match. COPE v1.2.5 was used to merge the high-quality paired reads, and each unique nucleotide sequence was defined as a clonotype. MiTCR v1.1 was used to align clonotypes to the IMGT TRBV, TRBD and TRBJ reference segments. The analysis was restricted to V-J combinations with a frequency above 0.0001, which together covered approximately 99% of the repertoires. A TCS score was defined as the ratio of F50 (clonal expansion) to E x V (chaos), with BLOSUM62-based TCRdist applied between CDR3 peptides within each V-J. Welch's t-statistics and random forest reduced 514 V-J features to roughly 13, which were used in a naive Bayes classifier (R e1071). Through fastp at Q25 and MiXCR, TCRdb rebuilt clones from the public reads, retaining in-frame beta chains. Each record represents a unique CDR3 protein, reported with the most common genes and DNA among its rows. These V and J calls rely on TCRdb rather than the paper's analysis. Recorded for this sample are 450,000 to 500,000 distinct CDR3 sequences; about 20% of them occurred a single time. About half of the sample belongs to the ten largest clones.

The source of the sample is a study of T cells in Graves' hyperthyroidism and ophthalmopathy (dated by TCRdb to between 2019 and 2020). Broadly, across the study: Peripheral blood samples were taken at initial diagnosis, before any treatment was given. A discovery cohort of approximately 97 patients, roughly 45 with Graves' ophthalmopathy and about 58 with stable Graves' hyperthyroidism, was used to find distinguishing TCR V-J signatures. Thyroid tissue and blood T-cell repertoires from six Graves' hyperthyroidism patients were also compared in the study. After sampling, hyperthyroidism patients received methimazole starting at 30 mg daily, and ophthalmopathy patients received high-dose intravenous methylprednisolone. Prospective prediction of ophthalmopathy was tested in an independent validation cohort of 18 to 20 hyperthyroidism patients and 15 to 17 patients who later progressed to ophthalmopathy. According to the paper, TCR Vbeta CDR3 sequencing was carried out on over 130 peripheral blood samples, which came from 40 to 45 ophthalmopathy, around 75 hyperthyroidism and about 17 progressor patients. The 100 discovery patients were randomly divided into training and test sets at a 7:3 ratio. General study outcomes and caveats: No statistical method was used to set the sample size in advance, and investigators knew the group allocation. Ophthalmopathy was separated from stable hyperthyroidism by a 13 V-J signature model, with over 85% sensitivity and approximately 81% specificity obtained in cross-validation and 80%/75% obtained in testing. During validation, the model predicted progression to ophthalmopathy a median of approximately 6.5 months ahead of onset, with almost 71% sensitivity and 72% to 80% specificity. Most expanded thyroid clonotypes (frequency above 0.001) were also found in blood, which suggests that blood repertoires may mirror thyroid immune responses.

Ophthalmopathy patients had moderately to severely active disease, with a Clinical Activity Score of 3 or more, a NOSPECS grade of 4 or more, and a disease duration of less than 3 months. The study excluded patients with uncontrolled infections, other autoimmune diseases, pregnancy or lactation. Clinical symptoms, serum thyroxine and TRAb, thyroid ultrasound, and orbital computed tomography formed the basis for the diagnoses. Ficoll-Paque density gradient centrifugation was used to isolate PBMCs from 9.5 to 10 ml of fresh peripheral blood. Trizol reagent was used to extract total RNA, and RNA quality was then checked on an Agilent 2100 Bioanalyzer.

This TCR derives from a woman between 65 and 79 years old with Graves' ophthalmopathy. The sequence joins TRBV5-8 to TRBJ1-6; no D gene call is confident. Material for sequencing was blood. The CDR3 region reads CASSLMMSSYNSPLHF. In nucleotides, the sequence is TGTGCCAGCAGCCTCATGATGAGCTCCTATAATTCACCCCTCCACTTT.